This entry describes one T cell receptor (beta chain). What it recognizes is unknown. A read error may produce the germline difference seen at one junction end. The CDR3 runs to 12 residues. The data were taken from a study of T cells in Graves' hyperthyroidism and ophthalmopathy. In the study overall: Peripheral blood was obtained at initial diagnosis, preceding any treatment. Points from the study as a whole: Blood shared most expanded thyroid clonotypes above 0.001. From stable hyperthyroidism, ophthalmopathy was set apart by a 13 V-J model.

RNA transcripts gave rise to amplified TCR beta CDR3 regions. The study used the HTBI primer set for a first-round RT-PCR of the TCR CDR3. TCRdb independently ran MiXCR on the multiplex PCR reads; one entry per CDR3 protein. The table records hundreds of thousands of distinct CDR3 sequences, 24% of them present only once. Disease lasting under 3 months, a NOSPECS grade of at least 4, and a Clinical Activity Score of at least 3 were features of the ophthalmopathy patients. Sequencing used blood. The receptor comes from a woman aged 25 to 39 with Graves' ophthalmopathy. The chain carries TRBV12-3 or TRBV12-4 and TRBJ1-5; the D is unclear. This CDR3 reads CASSLVSRPLHF. Here the CDR3 DNA reads TGTGCCAGCAGTTTAGTCTCCCGACCCCTGCATTTT.